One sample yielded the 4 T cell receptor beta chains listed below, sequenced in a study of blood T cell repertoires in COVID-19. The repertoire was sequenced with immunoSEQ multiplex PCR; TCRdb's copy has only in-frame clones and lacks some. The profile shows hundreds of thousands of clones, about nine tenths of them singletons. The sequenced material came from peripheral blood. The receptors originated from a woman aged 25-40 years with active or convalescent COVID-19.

CDR3 residues: CASSARDDWAGNTIYF. The CDR3 bases are TGCGCCAGCAGCGCCCGAGATGACTGGGCTGGAAACACCATATATTTT. The chain links TRBV10-2 to TRBJ1-3; D not resolved. Trimming left V 6 bases short and J 2 bases short, with 17 bases between. From germline, CDR1 is WSHSY and CDR2 SAAADI. CDR3 length equals 16 residues.

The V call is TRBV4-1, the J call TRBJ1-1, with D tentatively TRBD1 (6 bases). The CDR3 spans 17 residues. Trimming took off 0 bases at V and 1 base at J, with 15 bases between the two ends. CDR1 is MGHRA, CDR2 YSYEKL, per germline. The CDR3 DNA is TGCGCCAGCAGCCAAGATCCCGCAGGGGCGAGGAACACTGAAGCTTTCTTT. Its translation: CASSQDPAGARNTEAFF.

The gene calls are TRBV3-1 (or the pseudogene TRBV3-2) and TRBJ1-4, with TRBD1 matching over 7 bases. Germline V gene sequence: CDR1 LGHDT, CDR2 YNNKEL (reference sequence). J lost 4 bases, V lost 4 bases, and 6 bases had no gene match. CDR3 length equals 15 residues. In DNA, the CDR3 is TGTGCCAGCAGCCCTGAGGGACAGCGTAATGAAAAACTGTTTTTT. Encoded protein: CASSPEGQRNEKLFF.

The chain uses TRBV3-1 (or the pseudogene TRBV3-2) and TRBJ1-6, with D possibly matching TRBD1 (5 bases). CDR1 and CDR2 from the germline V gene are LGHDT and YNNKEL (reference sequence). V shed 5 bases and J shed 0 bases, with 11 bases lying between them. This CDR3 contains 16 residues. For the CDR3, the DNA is TGTGCCAGCAGCTTGACAGCGAGCTCCTATAATTCACCCCTCCACTTT. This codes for CASSLTASSYNSPLHF.